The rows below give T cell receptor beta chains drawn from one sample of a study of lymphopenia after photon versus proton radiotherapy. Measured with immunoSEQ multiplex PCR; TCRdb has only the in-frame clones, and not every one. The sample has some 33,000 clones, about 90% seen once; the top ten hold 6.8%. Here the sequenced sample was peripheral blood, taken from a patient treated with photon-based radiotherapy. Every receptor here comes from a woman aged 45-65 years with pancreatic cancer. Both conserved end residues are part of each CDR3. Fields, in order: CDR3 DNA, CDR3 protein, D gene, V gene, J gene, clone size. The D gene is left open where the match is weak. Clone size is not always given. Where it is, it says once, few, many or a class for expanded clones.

TGTGCCAGCAGTTACTCCCACTCAGGATCTAACTATGGCTACACCTTC,CASSYSHSGSNYGYTF,-,TRBV6-5,TRBJ1-2,-
TGCGCCAGCAGTGTGGATCCTGGCTATGGCTACACCTTC,CASSVDPGYGYTF,-,TRBV10-1,TRBJ1-2,-
TGTGCCAGCAGCCTAGCGGGATCAACAGATACGCAGTATTTT,CASSLAGSTDTQYF,TRBD2,TRBV7-9,TRBJ2-3,-
TGCGCCAGCAGCCCGACGGGACAGGGGGCCACCGGGGAGCTGTTTTTT,CASSPTGQGATGELFF,TRBD1,TRBV5-1,TRBJ2-2,-
TGTGCCAGCAGCTGGGCCCCCTCCTCCTACGAGCAGTACTTC,CASSWAPSSYEQYF,-,TRBV14,TRBJ2-7,-
TGTGCCAGCAGAGGCCCCACAGGGGACAACACTGAAGCTTTCTTT,CASRGPTGDNTEAFF,TRBD1,TRBV28,TRBJ1-1,once
TGTGCCAGCTCACCGGGACTAGCAGTACTTGATACGCAGTATTTT,CASSPGLAVLDTQYF,TRBD2,TRBV18,TRBJ2-3,-
TGTGCCAGCAGTTTAAGAAACAGGAATCAGCCCCAGCATTTT,CASSLRNRNQPQHF,-,TRBV27,TRBJ1-5,-
TGTGCCTGGAGCGCCCTCGGCAGGGGGGGCGAGCAGTACTTC,CAWSALGRGGEQYF,-,TRBV30,TRBJ2-7,-
TGCGCCAGCAGCTTGGTGGGACAGGGATCCTACGAGCAGTACTTC,CASSLVGQGSYEQYF,TRBD1,TRBV5-1,TRBJ2-7,-
TGTGCCAGCAGTTTAGGACTAGCGCCCTACAATGAGCAGTTCTTC,CASSLGLAPYNEQFF,TRBD2,TRBV28,TRBJ2-1,-
TGTGCCAGCAGTGTCCCGGGGACGGATACGCAGTATTTT,CASSVPGTDTQYF,-,TRBV6-5,TRBJ2-3,-
TGCAGCGTTGAAGATGGACCCACCCAGTACTTC,CSVEDGPTQYF,-,TRBV29-1,TRBJ2-5,few
TGCGCCAGCAGCTTGACCCCCACAGGGGGCGCGTGGCCAACTAATGAAAAACTGTTTTTT,CASSLTPTGGAWPTNEKLFF,TRBD1,TRBV5-1,TRBJ1-4,-
TGTGCCAGCAGTGAAGGGACAGGTACCTACGAGCAGTACTTC,CASSEGTGTYEQYF,TRBD1,TRBV2,TRBJ2-7,-
TGCGCCAGCAGCTCAATATTATTAGATACGCAGTATTTT,CASSSILLDTQYF,-,TRBV5-1,TRBJ2-3,-
TGTGCCAGCAGCGTTCTGAGTCTCCTGGGCGAGACCCAGTACTTC,CASSVLSLLGETQYF,-,TRBV7-6,TRBJ2-5,-
TGCGCCAGCAGCCAAGAGGTCAGGGGTTCCTACAATGAGCAGTTCTTC,CASSQEVRGSYNEQFF,-,TRBV4-1,TRBJ2-1,-
TGTGCCAGTAGCCTGACAGGGGTCAATGAGCAGTTCTTC,CASSLTGVNEQFF,TRBD1,TRBV19,TRBJ2-1,-
TGCGCCAGCAGCCAAGACGGGGGGATGAAGGACGAGCAGTACTTC,CASSQDGGMKDEQYF,TRBD2,TRBV4-1,TRBJ2-7,-
TGTGCCTGGAGCAGCGGGAGGGCGTCAACCCGCTACGAGCAGTACTTC,CAWSSGRASTRYEQYF,TRBD2,TRBV30,TRBJ2-7,-
TGTGCCAGCAGCTTCTCGGACAGGGTCCCCTACGAGCAGTACTTC,CASSFSDRVPYEQYF,TRBD1,TRBV7-9,TRBJ2-7,-
TGTGCCACCAGCATCTTAGCGGGAGGATCCTACGAGCAGTACTTC,CATSILAGGSYEQYF,TRBD2,TRBV15,TRBJ2-7,-
TGTGCCAGCAGGGGACTAGCGGCCGCAGATACGCAGTATTTT,CASRGLAAADTQYF,TRBD2,TRBV28,TRBJ2-3,-
TGTGCCAGTAGCCCAGTCCAGTCCACCGGGGAGCTGTTTTTT,CASSPVQSTGELFF,-,TRBV19,TRBJ2-2,-
TGTGCCAGCAGCCAGCGGGAGTCTGGATCGGAGACCCAGTACTTC,CASSQRESGSETQYF,TRBD2,TRBV7-2,TRBJ2-5,once
TGCGCCAGCAGCCAAGTTAGCGGTTCTAGCACAGATACGCAGTATTTT,CASSQVSGSSTDTQYF,-,TRBV4-1,TRBJ2-3,-
TGTGCCAGCAGCCGCCTATCGCTAAACTATGGCTACACCTTC,CASSRLSLNYGYTF,-,TRBV28,TRBJ1-2,-
TGTGCCAGCAGCTTATGGTCAGATACGCAGTATTTT,CASSLWSDTQYF,-,TRBV7-2,TRBJ2-3,once
TGTGCCAGTAGGGGACTAGCGGGGGGCTTCACAGATACGCAGTATTTT,CASRGLAGGFTDTQYF,TRBD2,TRBV19,TRBJ2-3,-
TGTGCCAGTAGTCTCGCCTCCTATAATTCACCCCTCCACTTT,CASSLASYNSPLHF,-,TRBV19,TRBJ1-6,few
TGTGCCAGCAGTTTATTTAGCGACAATGAGCAGTTCTTC,CASSLFSDNEQFF,-,TRBV27,TRBJ2-1,-
TGTGCCAGCGGGGGGTACGCGCGCGCCATCTACGAGCAGTACTTC,CASGGYARAIYEQYF,-,TRBV6-1,TRBJ2-7,-
TGTGCCAGCAGCTTAAGAGGAAACACCATATATTTT,CASSLRGNTIYF,-,TRBV7-6,TRBJ1-3,-
TGTGCCAGCAGTATAGCCTACGAGCAGTACTTC,CASSIAYEQYF,-,TRBV2,TRBJ2-7,-
TGTGCCAGCAGCCCCACCGGAGGACGGCTGTCCTACGAGCAGTACTTC,CASSPTGGRLSYEQYF,-,TRBV7-2,TRBJ2-7,-
TGTGCCAGCAGCCCGGGGACAGGGTCACAGTACGAGCAGTACTTC,CASSPGTGSQYEQYF,TRBD1,TRBV14,TRBJ2-7,-
TGTGCCAGCAGCTCACCCAAGGGGGGATTCTACAATGAGCAGTTCTTC,CASSSPKGGFYNEQFF,-,TRBV7-2,TRBJ2-1,few
TGTGCCAGCAGCCTTGCGGGGGCCACAGATACGCAGTATTTT,CASSLAGATDTQYF,-,TRBV7-6,TRBJ2-3,-
TGCAGTGCTATATTAGGGGTTGGCTACACCTTC,CSAILGVGYTF,-,TRBV20-1,TRBJ1-2,-
TGTGCCAGCAGTGAAGCAAATCTCAGGGGGCAAGGCTACACCTTC,CASSEANLRGQGYTF,TRBD1,TRBV2,TRBJ1-2,-
TGTGCCAGCAGTGAATACGGGGGAGAGACCCAGTACTTC,CASSEYGGETQYF,-,TRBV2,TRBJ2-5,-